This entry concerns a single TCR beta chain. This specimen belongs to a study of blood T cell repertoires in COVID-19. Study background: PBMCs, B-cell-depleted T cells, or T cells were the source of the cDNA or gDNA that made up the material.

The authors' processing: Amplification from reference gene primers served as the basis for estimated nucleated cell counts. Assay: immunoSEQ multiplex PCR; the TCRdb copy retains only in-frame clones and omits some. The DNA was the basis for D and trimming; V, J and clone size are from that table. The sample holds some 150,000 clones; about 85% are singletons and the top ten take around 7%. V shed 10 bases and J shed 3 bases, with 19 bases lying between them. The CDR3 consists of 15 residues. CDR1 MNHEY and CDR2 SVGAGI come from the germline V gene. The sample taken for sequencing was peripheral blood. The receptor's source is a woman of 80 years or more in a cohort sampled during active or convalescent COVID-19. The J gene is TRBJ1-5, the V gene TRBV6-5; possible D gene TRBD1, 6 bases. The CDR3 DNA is TGTGCCACCACAAAGTCGACAGGATACAATCAGCCCCAGCATTTT. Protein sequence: CATTKSTGYNQPQHF.